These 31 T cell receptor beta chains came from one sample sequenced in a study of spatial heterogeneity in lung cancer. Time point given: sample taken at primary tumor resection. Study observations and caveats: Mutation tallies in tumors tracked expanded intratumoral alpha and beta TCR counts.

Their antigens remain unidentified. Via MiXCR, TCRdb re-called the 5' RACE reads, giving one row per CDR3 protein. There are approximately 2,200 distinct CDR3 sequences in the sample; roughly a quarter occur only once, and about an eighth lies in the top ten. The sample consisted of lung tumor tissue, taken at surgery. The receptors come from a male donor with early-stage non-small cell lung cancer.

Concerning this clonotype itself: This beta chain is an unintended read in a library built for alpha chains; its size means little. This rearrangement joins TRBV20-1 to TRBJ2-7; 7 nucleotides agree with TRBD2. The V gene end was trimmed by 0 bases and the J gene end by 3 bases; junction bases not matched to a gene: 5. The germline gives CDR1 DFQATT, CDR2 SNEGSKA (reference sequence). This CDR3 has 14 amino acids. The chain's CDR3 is CSARDGGEVYEQYF. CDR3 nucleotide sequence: TGCAGTGCTAGAGATGGGGGGGAGGTCTACGAGCAGTACTTC.

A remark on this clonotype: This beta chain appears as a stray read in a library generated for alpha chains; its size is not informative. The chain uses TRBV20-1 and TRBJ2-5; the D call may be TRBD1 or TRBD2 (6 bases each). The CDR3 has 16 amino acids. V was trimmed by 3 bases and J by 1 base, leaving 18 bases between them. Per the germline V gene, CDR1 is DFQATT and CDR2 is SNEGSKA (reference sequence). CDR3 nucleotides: TGCAGTGCTAGTGGGGGGCGTCCAGAGTCCCAAGAGACCCAGTACTTC. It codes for CSASGGRPESQETQYF.

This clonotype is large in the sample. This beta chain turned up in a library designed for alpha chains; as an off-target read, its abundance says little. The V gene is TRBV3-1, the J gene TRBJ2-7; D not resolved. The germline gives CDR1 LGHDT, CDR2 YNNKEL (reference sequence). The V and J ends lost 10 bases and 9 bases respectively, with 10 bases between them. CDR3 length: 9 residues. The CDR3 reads CATRPGQYF. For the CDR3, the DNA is TGTGCCACCCGTCCCGGGCAGTACTTC.

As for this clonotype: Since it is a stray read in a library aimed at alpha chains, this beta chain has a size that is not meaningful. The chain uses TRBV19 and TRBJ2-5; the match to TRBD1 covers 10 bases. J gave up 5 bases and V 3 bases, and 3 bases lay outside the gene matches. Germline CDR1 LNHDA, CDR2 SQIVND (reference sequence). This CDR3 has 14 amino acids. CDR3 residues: CASSIGQGVETQYF. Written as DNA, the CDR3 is TGTGCCAGTAGTATCGGACAGGGGGTGGAGACCCAGTACTTC.

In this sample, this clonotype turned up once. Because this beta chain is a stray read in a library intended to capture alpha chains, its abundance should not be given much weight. The CDR3 loop is CASSRNLAGGGELFF. DNA of the CDR3: TGTGCCAGCAGCAGGAATCTAGCGGGCGGCGGGGAGCTGTTTTTT. J is TRBJ2-2 and V is TRBV6-5; 8 nucleotides agree with TRBD2. CDR1 MNHEY and CDR2 SVGAGI come from the germline V gene. V lost 6 bases, J lost 7 bases, and 10 bases stayed unmatched. CDR3 size: 15 residues.

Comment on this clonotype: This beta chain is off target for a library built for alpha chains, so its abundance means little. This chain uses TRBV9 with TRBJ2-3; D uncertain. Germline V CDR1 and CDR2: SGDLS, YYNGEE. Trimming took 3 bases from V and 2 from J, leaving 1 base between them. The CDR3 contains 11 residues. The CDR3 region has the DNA TGTGCCAGCAGCGACACAGATACGCAGTATTTT. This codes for CASSDTDTQYF.

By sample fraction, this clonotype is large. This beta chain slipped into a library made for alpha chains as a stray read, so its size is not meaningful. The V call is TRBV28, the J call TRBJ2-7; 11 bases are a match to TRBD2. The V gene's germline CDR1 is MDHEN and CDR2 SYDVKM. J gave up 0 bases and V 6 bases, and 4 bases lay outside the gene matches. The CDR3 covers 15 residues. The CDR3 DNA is TGTGCCAGCAGCAGACTAGCGGGGAGCTCCTACGAGCAGTACTTC. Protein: CASSRLAGSSYEQYF.

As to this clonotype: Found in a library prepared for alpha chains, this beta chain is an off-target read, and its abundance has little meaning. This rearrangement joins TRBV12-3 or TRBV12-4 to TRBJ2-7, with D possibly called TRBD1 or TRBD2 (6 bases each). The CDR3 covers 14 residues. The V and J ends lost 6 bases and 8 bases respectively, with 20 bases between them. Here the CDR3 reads CASSLGGGSTKQYF. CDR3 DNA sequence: TGTGCCAGCAGCCTCGGGGGCGGATCTACGAAGCAGTACTTC.

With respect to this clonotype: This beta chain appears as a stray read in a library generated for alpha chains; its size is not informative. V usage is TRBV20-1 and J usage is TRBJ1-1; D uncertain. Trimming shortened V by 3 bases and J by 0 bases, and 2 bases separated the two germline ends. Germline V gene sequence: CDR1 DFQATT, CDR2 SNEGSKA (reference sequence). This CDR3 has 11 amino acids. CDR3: CSARLNTEAFF. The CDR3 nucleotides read TGCAGTGCTAGGCTGAACACTGAAGCTTTCTTT.

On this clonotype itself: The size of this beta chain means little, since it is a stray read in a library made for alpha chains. The CDR3 protein is CASRAGTGRHEQFF. The CDR3 region has the DNA TGTGCCAGCAGAGCCGGGACAGGCCGGCATGAGCAGTTCTTC. This chain connects TRBV6-5 to TRBJ2-1; TRBD1 agrees at 8 bases. V dropped 6 bases and J dropped 8; count of bases not matched to a gene: 9. The V gene's germline CDR1 is MNHEY and CDR2 SVGAGI. The CDR3 consists of 14 residues.

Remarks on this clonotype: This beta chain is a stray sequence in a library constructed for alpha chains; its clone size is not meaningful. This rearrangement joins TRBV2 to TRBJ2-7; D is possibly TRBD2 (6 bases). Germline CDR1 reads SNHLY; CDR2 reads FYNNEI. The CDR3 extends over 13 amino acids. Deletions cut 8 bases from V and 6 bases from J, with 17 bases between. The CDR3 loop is CASHAREPGEQYF. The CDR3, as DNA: TGTGCCAGCCACGCTCGGGAGCCGGGCGAGCAGTACTTC.

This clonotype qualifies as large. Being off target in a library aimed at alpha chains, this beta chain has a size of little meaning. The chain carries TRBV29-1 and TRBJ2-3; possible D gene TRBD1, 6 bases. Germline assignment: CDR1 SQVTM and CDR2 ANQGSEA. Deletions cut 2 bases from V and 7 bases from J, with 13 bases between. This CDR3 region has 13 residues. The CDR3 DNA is TGCAGCGTTGAACTGTCAGGGGCTAATACGCAGTATTTT. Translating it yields CSVELSGANTQYF.

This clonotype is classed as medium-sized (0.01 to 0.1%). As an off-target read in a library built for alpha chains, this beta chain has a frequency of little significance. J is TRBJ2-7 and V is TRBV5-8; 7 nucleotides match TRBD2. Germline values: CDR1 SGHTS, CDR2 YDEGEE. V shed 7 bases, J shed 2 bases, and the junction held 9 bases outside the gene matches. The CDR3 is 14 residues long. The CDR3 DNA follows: TGTGCCAGCCTTTCCCGCCGGGGGGCCTACGAGCAGTACTTC. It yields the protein CASLSRRGAYEQYF.

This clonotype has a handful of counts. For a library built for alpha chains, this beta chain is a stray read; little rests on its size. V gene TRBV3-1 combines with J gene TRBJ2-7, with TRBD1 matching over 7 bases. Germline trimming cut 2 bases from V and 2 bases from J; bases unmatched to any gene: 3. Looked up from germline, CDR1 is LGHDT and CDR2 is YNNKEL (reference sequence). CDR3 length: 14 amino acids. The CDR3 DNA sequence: TGTGCCAGCAGCCAACAGGGGACAGCCTACGAGCAGTACTTC. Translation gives CASSQQGTAYEQYF.

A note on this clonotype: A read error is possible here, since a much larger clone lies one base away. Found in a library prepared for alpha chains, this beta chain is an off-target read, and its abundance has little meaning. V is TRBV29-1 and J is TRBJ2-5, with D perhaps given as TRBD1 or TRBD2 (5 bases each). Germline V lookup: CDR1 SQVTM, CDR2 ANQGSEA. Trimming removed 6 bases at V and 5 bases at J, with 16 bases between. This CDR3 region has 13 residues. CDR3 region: CSVRRGRMETQYF. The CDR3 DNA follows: TGCAGCGTCCGACGGGGACGGATGGAGACCCAGTACTTC. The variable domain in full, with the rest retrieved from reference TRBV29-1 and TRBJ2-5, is SAVISQKPSRDICQRGTSLTIQCQVDSQVTMMFWYRQQPGQSLTLIATANQGSEATYESGFVIDKFPISRPNLTFSTLTVSNMSPEDSSIYLCSVRRGRMETQYFGPGTRLLVL.

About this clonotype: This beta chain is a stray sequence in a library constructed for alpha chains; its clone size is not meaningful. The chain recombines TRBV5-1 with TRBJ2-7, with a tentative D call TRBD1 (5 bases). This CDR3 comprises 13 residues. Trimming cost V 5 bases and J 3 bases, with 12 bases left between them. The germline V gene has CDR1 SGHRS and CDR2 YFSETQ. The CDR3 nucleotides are TGCGCCAGCAGTGAGGACAAGAGCTACGAGCAGTACTTC. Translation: CASSEDKSYEQYF.

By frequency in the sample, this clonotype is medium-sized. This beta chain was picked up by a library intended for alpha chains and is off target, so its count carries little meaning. The CDR3 protein is CASSTGLSTDTQYF. The CDR3 nucleotides are TGTGCCAGCAGTACCGGACTGTCCACAGATACGCAGTATTTT. V usage is TRBV7-9 and J usage is TRBJ2-3, with D possibly being TRBD2 (5 bases). The CDR3 has 14 residues. Germline V gene lookup returns CDR1 SEHNR and CDR2 FQNEAQ (reference sequence). V was clipped by 6 bases and J by 2 bases, with 12 bases between them.

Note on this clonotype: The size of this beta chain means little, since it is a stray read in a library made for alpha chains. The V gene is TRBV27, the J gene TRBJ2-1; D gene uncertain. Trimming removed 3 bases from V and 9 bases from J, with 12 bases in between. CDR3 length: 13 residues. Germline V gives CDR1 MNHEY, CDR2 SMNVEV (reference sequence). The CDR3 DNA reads TGTGCCAGCAGTTTGACGCGGAGTGGTGAGCAGTTCTTC. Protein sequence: CASSLTRSGEQFF.

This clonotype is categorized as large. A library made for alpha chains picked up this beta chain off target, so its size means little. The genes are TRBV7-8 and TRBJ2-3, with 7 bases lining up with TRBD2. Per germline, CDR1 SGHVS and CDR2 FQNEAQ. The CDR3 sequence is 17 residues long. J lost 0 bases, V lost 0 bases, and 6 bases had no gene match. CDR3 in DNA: TGTGCCAGCAGCTTAGCGCCCCAGCGGGGAAGCACAGATACGCAGTATTTT. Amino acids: CASSLAPQRGSTDTQYF.

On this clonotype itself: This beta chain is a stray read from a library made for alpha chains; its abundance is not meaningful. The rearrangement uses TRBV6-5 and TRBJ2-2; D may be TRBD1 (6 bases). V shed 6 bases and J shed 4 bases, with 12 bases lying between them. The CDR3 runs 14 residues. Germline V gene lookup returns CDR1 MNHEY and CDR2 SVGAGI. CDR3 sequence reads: CASRILQGTGELFF. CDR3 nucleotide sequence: TGTGCCAGCAGAATTTTACAGGGCACCGGGGAGCTGTTTTTT.

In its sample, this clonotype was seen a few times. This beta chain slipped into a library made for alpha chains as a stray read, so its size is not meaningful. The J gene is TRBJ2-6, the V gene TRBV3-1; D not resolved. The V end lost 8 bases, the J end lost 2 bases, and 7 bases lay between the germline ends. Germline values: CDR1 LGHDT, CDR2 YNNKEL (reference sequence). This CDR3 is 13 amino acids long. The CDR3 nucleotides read TGTGCCAGCGGTTTTACTGGGGCCAACGTCCTGACTTTC. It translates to CASGFTGANVLTF. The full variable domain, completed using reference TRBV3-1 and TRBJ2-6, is DTAVSQTPKYLVTQMGNDKSIKCEQNLGHDTMYWYKQDSKKFLKIMFSYNNKELIINETVPNRFSPKSPDKAHLNLHINSLELGDSAVYFCASGFTGANVLTFGAGSRLTVL.

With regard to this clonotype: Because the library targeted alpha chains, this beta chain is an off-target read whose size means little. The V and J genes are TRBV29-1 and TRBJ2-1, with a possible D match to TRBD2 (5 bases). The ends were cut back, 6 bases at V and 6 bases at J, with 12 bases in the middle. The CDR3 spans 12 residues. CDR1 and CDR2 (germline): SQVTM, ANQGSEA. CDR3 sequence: CSVGPSGNEQFF. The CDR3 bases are TGCAGCGTAGGCCCGAGCGGCAATGAGCAGTTCTTC.

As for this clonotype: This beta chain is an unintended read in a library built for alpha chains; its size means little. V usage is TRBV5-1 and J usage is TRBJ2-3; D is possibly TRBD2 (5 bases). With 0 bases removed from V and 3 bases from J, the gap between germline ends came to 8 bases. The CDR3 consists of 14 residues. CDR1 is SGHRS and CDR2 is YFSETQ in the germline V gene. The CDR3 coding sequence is TGCGCCAGCAGCTTGGATCGGGGAACAGATACGCAGTATTTT. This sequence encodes CASSLDRGTDTQYF.

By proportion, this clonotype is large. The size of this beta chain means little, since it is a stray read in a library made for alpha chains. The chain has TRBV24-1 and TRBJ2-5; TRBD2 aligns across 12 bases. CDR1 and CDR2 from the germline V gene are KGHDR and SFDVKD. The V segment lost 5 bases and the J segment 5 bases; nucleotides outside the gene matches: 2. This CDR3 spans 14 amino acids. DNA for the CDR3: TGTGCCACCAGTGGTGGGACTAGCGGGGAGACCCAGTACTTC. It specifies CATSGGTSGETQYF.

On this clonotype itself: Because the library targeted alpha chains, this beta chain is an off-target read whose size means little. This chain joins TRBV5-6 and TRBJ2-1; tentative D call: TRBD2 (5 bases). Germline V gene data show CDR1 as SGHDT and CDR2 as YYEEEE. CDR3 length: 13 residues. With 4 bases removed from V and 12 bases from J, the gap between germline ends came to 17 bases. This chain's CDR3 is CASSPVGIGGQFF. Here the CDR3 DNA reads TGTGCCAGCAGCCCAGTCGGCATTGGAGGGCAGTTCTTC.

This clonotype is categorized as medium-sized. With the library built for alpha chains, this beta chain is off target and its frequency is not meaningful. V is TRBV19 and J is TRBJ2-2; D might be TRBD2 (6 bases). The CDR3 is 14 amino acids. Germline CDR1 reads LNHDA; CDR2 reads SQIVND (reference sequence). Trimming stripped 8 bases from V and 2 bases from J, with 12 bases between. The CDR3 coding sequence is TGTGCCAGTCGCCCGGGAGAAAACACCGGGGAGCTGTTTTTT. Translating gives CASRPGENTGELFF. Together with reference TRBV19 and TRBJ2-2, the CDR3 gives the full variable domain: DGGITQSPKYLFRKEGQNVTLSCEQNLNHDAMYWYRQDPGQGLRLIYYSQIVNDFQKGDIAEGYSVSREKKESFPLTVTSAQKNPTAFYLCASRPGENTGELFFGEGSRLTVL.

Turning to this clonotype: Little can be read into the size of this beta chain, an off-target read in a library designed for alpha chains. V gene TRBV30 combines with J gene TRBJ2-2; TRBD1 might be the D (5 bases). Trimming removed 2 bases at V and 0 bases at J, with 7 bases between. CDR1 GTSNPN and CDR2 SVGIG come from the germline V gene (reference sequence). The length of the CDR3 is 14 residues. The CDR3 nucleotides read TGTGCCTGGAGTAAAGGGGCGAACACCGGGGAGCTGTTTTTT. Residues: CAWSKGANTGELFF.

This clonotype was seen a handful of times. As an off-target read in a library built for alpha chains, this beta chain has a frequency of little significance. CDR3 protein: CASSSQDNGEQFF. In nucleotides, the CDR3 is TGCGCCAGCAGCAGCCAAGATAACGGTGAGCAGTTCTTC. The gene calls are TRBV4-1 and TRBJ2-1; no clear D. The CDR3 is made up of 13 amino acids. The V and J ends lost 5 bases and 9 bases respectively, with 14 bases between them. The V gene's germline CDR1 is MGHRA and CDR2 YSYEKL.

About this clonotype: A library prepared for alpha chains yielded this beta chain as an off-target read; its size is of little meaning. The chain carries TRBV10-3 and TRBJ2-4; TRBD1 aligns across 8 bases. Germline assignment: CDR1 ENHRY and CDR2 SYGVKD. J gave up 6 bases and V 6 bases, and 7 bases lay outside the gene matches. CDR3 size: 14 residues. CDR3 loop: CAIRAGGDGNIQYF. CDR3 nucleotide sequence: TGTGCCATCAGAGCAGGGGGCGATGGAAACATTCAGTACTTC.

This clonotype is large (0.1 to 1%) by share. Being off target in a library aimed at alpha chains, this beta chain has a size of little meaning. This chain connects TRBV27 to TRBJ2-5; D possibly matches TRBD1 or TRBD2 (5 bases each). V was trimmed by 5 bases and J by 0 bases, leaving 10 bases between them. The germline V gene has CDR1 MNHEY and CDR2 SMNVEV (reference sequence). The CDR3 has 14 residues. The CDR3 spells CASSPGQYQETQYF. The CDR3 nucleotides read TGTGCCAGCAGTCCGGGGCAGTACCAAGAGACCCAGTACTTC.

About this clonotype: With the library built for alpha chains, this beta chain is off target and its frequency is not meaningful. The CDR3 is CASSRRGLENIQYF. Written as DNA, the CDR3 is TGTGCCAGCAGCCGAAGGGGGCTCGAAAACATTCAGTACTTC. This chain joins TRBV3-1 and TRBJ2-4; 7 nucleotides agree with TRBD1. CDR1 LGHDT and CDR2 YNNKEL come from the germline V gene (reference sequence). The V and J ends lost 4 bases and 5 bases, in that order; junction bases with no gene match: 5. The CDR3 is 14 amino acids.